The rows below give T cell receptor beta chains drawn from one sample of a study of T cells in Graves' hyperthyroidism and ophthalmopathy. TCRdb used MiXCR to reprocess the multiplex PCR reads, holding one entry per CDR3 protein. The profile covers approximately 590,000 distinct CDR3 sequences, with 40% to 55% appearing a single time and just under 8.5% taken by the ten largest. Sequencing was carried out using peripheral blood or thyroid tissue (not recorded which). These receptor sequences come from a woman under 30 with Graves' hyperthyroidism. CDR3s include the opening cysteine and the closing phenylalanine or tryptophan. The D gene is left open where the match is weak. Expanded clones are given a class, and other clones once, few, many or no size at all.

TRBV9	.	.	TRBJ1-3	TGTGCCAGCAGCGTAGAGGCTGGAAACACCATATATTTT	CASSVEAGNTIYF
TRBV29-1	TRBD2	once	TRBJ2-7	TGCAGCGGAAGGGAGGGGACTGAGCAGTACTTC	CSGREGTEQYF
TRBV12-5	.	.	TRBJ1-1	TGTGCTAGTGGGACTACTAGGAACACTGAAGCTTTCTTT	CASGTTRNTEAFF
TRBV29-1	.	.	TRBJ1-2	TGCAGCACCGACGCTAACTATGGCTACACCTTC	CSTDANYGYTF
TRBV25-1	.	.	TRBJ2-3	TGTGCCAGCAGTACAAGTCGTCCCGGGACGGGCGGGCTCACAGATACGCAGTATTTT	CASSTSRPGTGGLTDTQYF
TRBV7-2	.	many	TRBJ1-5	TGTGCCAGCAGCTTCGACGGGCGGCCCGCTCAGCCCCAGCATTTT	CASSFDGRPAQPQHF
TRBV3-1	.	many	TRBJ1-2	TGTGCCAGCAGCCAACGAGGACAGTCAGACTATGGCTACACCTTC	CASSQRGQSDYGYTF
TRBV20-1	.	few	TRBJ2-5	TGCAGTGCTAGAGATCTGGGGCGGGGTCAAGAGACCCAGTACTTC	CSARDLGRGQETQYF
TRBV2	.	few	TRBJ1-5	TGTGCCAGCAGTGAAGACGGGAGGAGGCCCCAGCATTTT	CASSEDGRRPQHF
TRBV15	TRBD2	.	TRBJ2-5	TGTGCCACCAGCTTCCGAGCGGGAGGCCAAGAGACCCAGTACTTC	CATSFRAGGQETQYF
TRBV20-1	.	.	TRBJ1-2	TGCAGTGCCTGGGCGGTGGTGAGGGGCTACACCTTC	CSAWAVVRGYTF
TRBV2	.	few	TRBJ1-2	TGTGCCAGCAACAAACGGGAGATCTATGGCTACACCTTC	CASNKREIYGYTF
TRBV12-3/TRBV12-4	.	.	TRBJ1-2	TGTGCCAGCAGTTTAAGGGACGGCTATGGCTACACCTTC	CASSLRDGYGYTF
TRBV2	.	once	TRBJ1-3	TGTGCCAGCAGTGAAGCGCAGGAGGGAAACACCATATATTTT	CASSEAQEGNTIYF
TRBV11-2	TRBD1	.	TRBJ1-2	TGTGCCAGCAGCTTAGTGACAGGGCAAGGCTACACCTTC	CASSLVTGQGYTF
TRBV7-9	.	.	TRBJ1-6	TGTGCCAGCAGCTTATCTGAGACCCATTCACCCCTCCACTTT	CASSLSETHSPLHF
TRBV20-1	.	.	TRBJ1-1	TGCAGTGCTAGATCCACCGGAGGGGCGCGCACTGAAGCTTTCTTT	CSARSTGGARTEAFF
TRBV20-1	.	few	TRBJ1-5	TGCAGTGCCAAGAAAGGGGGAGGCAATCAGCCCCAGCATTTT	CSAKKGGGNQPQHF
TRBV11-3	TRBD1	.	TRBJ1-6	TGTGCCTGGGACAGGGTGCGTTCACCCCTCCACTTT	CAWDRVRSPLHF
TRBV6-6	TRBD2	.	TRBJ2-7	TGTGCCTCAGGACGTCCTAGCGGGGGAACCGAGCAGTACTTC	CASGRPSGGTEQYF
TRBV9	.	few	TRBJ1-1	TGTGCCAGCAGCGCCGGGATCTTGGGAACTGAAGCTTTCTTT	CASSAGILGTEAFF
TRBV7-2	TRBD1	.	TRBJ1-4	TGTGCCAGCAGCCCCGACAGGGATAAGCTGTTTTTT	CASSPDRDKLFF
TRBV25-1	.	once	TRBJ1-1	TGTGCCAGCTTGGGGCAGTTTGGGACTGAAGCTTTCTTT	CASLGQFGTEAFF
TRBV25-1	.	few	TRBJ1-6	TGTGCCAGCAGCTTGGGGCCTTCTAATTCACCCCTCCACTTT	CASSLGPSNSPLHF
TRBV2	TRBD1	.	TRBJ2-7	TGTGCCAGCAGTAAGCCCGGGACAGTGGCCTACGAGCAGTACTTC	CASSKPGTVAYEQYF
TRBV20-1	.	.	TRBJ1-1	TGCAGTGCTAGGATCGGTGGGGTAAACACTGAAGCTTTCTTT	CSARIGGVNTEAFF
TRBV15	.	.	TRBJ1-5	TGTGCCTCTCAGACTGATAGCAATCAGCCCCAGCATTTT	CASQTDSNQPQHF
TRBV11-1	.	.	TRBJ1-2	TGTGCCAGCAGCACCAGCCAAGTGAAGGGAAACAACTATGGCTACACCTTC	CASSTSQVKGNNYGYTF
TRBV2	TRBD1	few	TRBJ1-1	TGTGCCAGCAGGCGACAGGGGGACACTGAAGCTTTCTTT	CASRRQGDTEAFF
TRBV2	.	.	TRBJ2-5	TGTGCCAGCAGTGAACACAGGCACAGAGGAAACCAAGAGACCCAGTACTTC	CASSEHRHRGNQETQYF
TRBV29-1	TRBD1	.	TRBJ2-7	TGCAGCGCTGCCCCGGGACAGGGAGGATACGAGCAGTACTTC	CSAAPGQGGYEQYF
TRBV7-9	.	many	TRBJ2-7	TGTGCCAGCAGCTCCATACGGCCCTACGAGCAGTACTTC	CASSSIRPYEQYF
TRBV19	.	few	TRBJ2-2	TGTGCCAGTAGCCTCCTATCATCCTCCGGGGAGCTGTTTTTT	CASSLLSSSGELFF
TRBV7-4	TRBD1	.	TRBJ2-5	TGTGCCAGCAGCGTAGGGACAGACCAAGAGACCCAGTACTTC	CASSVGTDQETQYF
TRBV20-1	TRBD2	.	TRBJ2-7	TGCAGTGCTAGACCGGGACTAGCGGGAGGCGAGCAGTACTTC	CSARPGLAGGEQYF
TRBV5-1	.	many	TRBJ1-4	TGCGCCAGCGGGAAGGAAAAACTGTTTTTT	CASGKEKLFF
TRBV2	.	few	TRBJ2-2	TGTGCCAGCAGGAAGGGCGGAGGAGTCTCCGGGGAGCTGTTTTTT	CASRKGGGVSGELFF
TRBV6-6	.	few	TRBJ2-2	TGTGCCAGCAGTTACGATGGCACCGGGGAGCTGTTTTTT	CASSYDGTGELFF
TRBV29-1	.	.	TRBJ1-2	TGCAGCATTCGGAGCGCCAGCTACCCCTATGGCTACACCTTC	CSIRSASYPYGYTF
TRBV29-1	TRBD2	few	TRBJ2-2	TGCAGCGTTGAACTGTGGCGGGAGTCGGGCGGGGAGCTGTTTTTT	CSVELWRESGGELFF
TRBV7-8	.	.	TRBJ1-2	TGTGCCAGCAGCTTAAGGGGCCCGTATGGCTACACCTTC	CASSLRGPYGYTF
TRBV15	TRBD1	.	TRBJ1-4	TGTGCCACCAGAGAGGGACAGGGTAATGAAAAACTGTTTTTT	CATREGQGNEKLFF
TRBV19	.	.	TRBJ1-2	TGTGCCAGTAGTATCGTCCGGGACGGCTACACCTTC	CASSIVRDGYTF
TRBV11-2	.	.	TRBJ1-1	TGTGCCAGCAGCCAGCTTCAGGGTTCAGGGTATGAAGCTTTCTTT	CASSQLQGSGYEAFF